This T cell receptor beta chain was captured in a study of shared clonotypes between healthy human individuals. CDR3 size: 18 residues. Trimming removed 1 base at V and 0 bases at J, with 16 bases between. CDR1 is SEHNR, CDR2 FQNEAQ, per germline (reference sequence). This table comes from immunoSEQ multiplex PCR, and its TCRdb copy is limited to in-frame clones, with some not included. The sample has approximately 1.5 million clones, approximately 98.5% seen once; the top ten hold 0.36%. The specimen was naive CD4+ T cells sorted from blood. Subset denoted: CD45RA+ positively selected. This TCR came from a young man in good health. This chain uses TRBV7-9 with TRBJ1-3, with D perhaps matching TRBD1 (5 bases). The CDR3, as DNA: TGTGCCAGCAGCTTAGAAGGGGTGCAGGTCCACTCTGGAAACACCATATATTTT. Amino acids: CASSLEGVQVHSGNTIYF.